The clone carrying this T cell receptor beta chain was observed many times. Its antigen is currently unknown. Amplified regions were TCR beta CDR3 sequences from RNA transcripts. Using the HTBI primer set, a first-round RT-PCR was run on the TCR CDR3. TCRdb recomputed calls from the multiplex PCR reads with MiXCR, one row per CDR3 protein. This sample has fewer than 400,000 distinct CDR3 sequences, with about 15% found just once. These data are taken from a study of T cells in Graves' hyperthyroidism and ophthalmopathy. Study-level results: Blood shared most expanded thyroid clonotypes above 0.001. Ophthalmopathy stood apart from stable hyperthyroidism in a 13 V-J model.

A patient was excluded if there was uncontrolled infection, other autoimmune disease, pregnancy or lactation. This TCR came from a man aged 25 to 40 with Graves' hyperthyroidism. Material: blood.

CDR3 nucleotide sequence: TGTGCCAGCAGGGACCTCACCTACGAGCAGTACTTC. Translated, it gives CASRDLTYEQYF. The V call is TRBV7-9, the J call TRBJ2-7; D unresolved. CDR3 length equals 12 residues. Looked up from germline, CDR1 is SEHNR and CDR2 is FQNEAQ (reference sequence). Trimming removed 6 bases at V and 2 bases at J, with 8 bases between.